This TCR beta chain was identified during a study of blood T cell repertoires in COVID-19. Study in general: Researchers got acute and convalescent COVID-19 samples from the United States, Italy and Spain.

Data came from immunoSEQ multiplex PCR; TCRdb stores just in-frame clones and leaves some out. The table lists 100,000 to 150,000 clones, 60% to 80% of them singletons. The germline gives CDR1 LNHNV, CDR2 YYDKDF (reference sequence). CDR3 length: 15 residues. V was pared by 3 bases and J by 6 bases, with 7 bases of the junction left unmatched. The sequencing sample was made of peripheral blood. This TCR was sampled from a man aged 55 to 70 with acute or convalescent COVID-19. The chain joins TRBV15 to TRBJ2-7; 11 bases agree with TRBD2. CDR3: CATSRGSSGGPEQYF. The CDR3 region has the DNA TGTGCCACCAGCAGGGGTTCTAGCGGGGGGCCCGAGCAGTACTTC.